The 5 T cell receptor beta chains below were found in one sample sequenced in a study of regulatory T cells in long-lasting Graves disease. Construction of TCR beta libraries relied on iRepertoire HTBI primers and on Arm-PCR targeting CDR3 regions. TCRdb passed the multiplex PCR reads through MiXCR, listing each CDR3 protein once. The data contain hundreds of thousands of distinct CDR3 sequences, about 14% of them seen just once; the ten biggest clones take up about 20%. Time point specified: newly diagnosed GD, antithyroid drugs for less than 3 months. From RNA extracted from PBMCs, the TCR library was made. Sample: peripheral blood mononuclear cells (PBMCs), taken at new diagnosis, from a patient treated with antithyroid drugs. All receptors derive from a female donor with Graves disease.

This clonotype was seen only a few times. The DNA of the CDR3 is TGTGCCAGTAGTACCCCGGGAGAGCAGTACTTC. Protein sequence: CASSTPGEQYF. This chain joins TRBV19 and TRBJ2-7; TRBD2 might be the D (5 bases). Germline-derived CDR1 and CDR2 are LNHDA and SQIVND (reference sequence). The CDR3 totals 11 residues. Trimming took off 4 bases at V and 7 bases at J, with 8 bases between the two ends.

The chain has TRBV27 and TRBJ1-1; D may be TRBD1 (6 bases). The V gene's germline CDR1 is MNHEY and CDR2 SMNVEV (reference sequence). V was cut by 7 bases and J by 4 bases, with 22 bases left in between. This CDR3 spans 16 amino acids. The CDR3 loop reads CASKDERGVEGTEAFF. In DNA, the CDR3 is TGTGCCAGCAAGGACGAGAGGGGGGTGGAAGGCACTGAAGCTTTCTTT.

Of note for this clonotype: This may be a read error, as it is one base from a much larger clone. The chain couples TRBV6-2 or TRBV6-3 to TRBJ1-1, with D possibly being TRBD1 (6 bases). The CDR3 sequence is 13 residues long. Germline V gene lookup returns CDR1 MNHEY and CDR2 SVGEGT. This CDR3 reads CAGRTDMNTKAFF. In DNA form, the CDR3 reads TGTGCCGGGAGGACAGACATGAACACTAAAGCTTTCTTT.

Comments on this clonotype: It differs at one base from a far larger clone, so likely a read error. V is TRBV12-3 or TRBV12-4 and J is TRBJ2-3; D is uncertain. The end of the DNA is better explained by TRBJ2-1, so the J call may be wrong. CDR3 length: 13 amino acids. The CDR3 loop is CASSLISENEQFF. DNA for the CDR3: TGTGCCAGCAGTTTAATCTCAGAAAATGAGCAGTTCTTC.

In regard to this clonotype: Given a much more abundant clone one base away, this may be a read error. V is TRBV9 and J is TRBJ1-2, with TRBD1 matching 7 bases. There are 13 residues in the CDR3. The germline V gene encodes CDR1 SGDLS and CDR2 YYNGEE. CDR3 nucleotide sequence: TGTGCCAGCAACGTAGAACAGGGGAATGGCTACACCTTC. Amino acid sequence: CASNVEQGNGYTF. The variable domain in full, completed from reference TRBV9 and TRBJ1-2, reads DSGVTQTPKHLITATGQRVTLRCSPRSGDLSVYWYQQSLDQGLQFLIQYYNGEERAKGNILERFSAQQFPDLHSELNLSSLELGDSALYFCASNVEQGNGYTFGSGTRLTVV.